The source of this TCR beta chain is a study of high-grade serous ovarian cancer treatment subgroups. Produced via immunoSEQ multiplex PCR; TCRdb's table is partial and in-frame only. The sample records approximately 4,100 clones, roughly 70% being singletons. A note on this clone: Its ends do not fully match the called genes, so a read error is possible. At the DNA level, this CDR3 is encoded by other sequences in the same sample as well.

Tumor tissue was taken before any definitive surgery or chemotherapy was given. The sequence was collected from a human donor with high-grade serous ovarian cancer. Source material: tumor tissue.

The CDR3 loop is CASSYSDRGQPQHF. The CDR3, as DNA: TGTGCCAGCAGTTACTCGGACAGGGGACAGCCTCAGCATTTT. The J gene is TRBJ1-5, the V gene TRBV6-5, with TRBD1 identical over 9 bases. Germline CDR1 reads MNHEY; CDR2 reads SVGAGI. The CDR3 sequence is 14 residues long.